One TCR beta chain is described in this entry. Its antigen is still unknown. No much larger clone is present one base from it, and per-base qualities are unavailable. The sample originates from a study of CD8 T cells in Susac syndrome (dated by TCRdb to 2018 to 2020). General notes on the study: The study used repertoire sequencing to test whether antigen drove CD8+ T cell activation and differentiation in Susac syndrome. Clonality of the CD8+ T cell repertoire was compared between over 10 healthy donors, approximately 14 Susac syndrome patients and 15 or so multiple sclerosis patients.

What the work shows at the level of the full study, not this receptor alone: The number of individuals in the TCR sequencing and HLA analysis was acknowledged as relatively small.

Peripheral blood CD8+ and CD4+ T cells from healthy donors, Susac syndrome patients and multiple sclerosis patients were profiled by high-throughput TCR beta sequencing. Healthy donors were included as age- and sex-matched controls. Bulk CD8+ and CD4+ T cells were purified by magnetic negative isolation, while CD8+ TEMRA cells were enriched using FACS. Blood was collected in EDTA tubes and processed within 24 hours, with PBMCs isolated through density gradient centrifugation. PBMCs destined for TCR sequencing were cryopreserved in liquid nitrogen and later thawed in a 37 °C water bath. A purity of at least 90% was achieved for sorted or isolated CD4+, CD8+ and CD8+ TEMRA cells. The germline V gene (reference sequence) supplies CDR1 SGHNT and CDR2 YYREEE. The CDR3 sequence holds 15 residues, the cysteine and phenylalanine included. Solely the CDR3 DNA is kept, with 45 bases framed from the first base. For this chain, trimming is 4 bases at the V end and 8 bases at the J end, and the number of junction bases without a gene match is 8.

RNA was extracted using the RNeasy kit, and about 0.5 to 1 ug of the RNA was reverse transcribed with random hexamers. The immunoSEQ multiplex PCR assay, covering 54 Vbeta and 13 Jbeta segments, was used to amplify TCR beta CDR3 regions. PCR amplification bias was corrected using a synthetic template baseline for primer optimization and computational correction. Under the source paper's analysis protocol: Reads were assigned to V, D and J genes according to IMGT and analyzed in immunoSEQ Analyzer, with only productive sequences retained. Clonality was computed as one minus Shannon entropy normalized by log2 of the number of productive unique sequences. For each patient and control, public and private clones were evaluated within the 100 most prevalent clones. A clone was defined as Susac-specific if it was absent from the healthy and MS cohorts, from about 1,100 published viral clones and from other ImmuneACCESS disease sequences. TCRdb applied fastp at Q25 and MiXCR to the public reads, then kept only in-frame beta chains. One record per CDR3 amino acid sequence lists the most common genes and DNA. The V and J calls shown here were made by TCRdb, not taken from the authors' results. The sample table contains tens of thousands of distinct CDR3 sequences; only one count was recorded for over 85% of them. 0.2% of the sample goes to the ten largest clones.

The chain couples TRBV5-4 to TRBJ1-4, and TRBD1 aligns with 10 junction nucleotides. Sequenced sample: CD8+ T cells from PBMCs. The TCR originated in a human donor in good health. The nucleotides read TGTGCCAGCAGCATGACAGGGGGCTGGACCGAAAAACTGTTTTTT. Its amino acids are CASSMTGGWTEKLFF.